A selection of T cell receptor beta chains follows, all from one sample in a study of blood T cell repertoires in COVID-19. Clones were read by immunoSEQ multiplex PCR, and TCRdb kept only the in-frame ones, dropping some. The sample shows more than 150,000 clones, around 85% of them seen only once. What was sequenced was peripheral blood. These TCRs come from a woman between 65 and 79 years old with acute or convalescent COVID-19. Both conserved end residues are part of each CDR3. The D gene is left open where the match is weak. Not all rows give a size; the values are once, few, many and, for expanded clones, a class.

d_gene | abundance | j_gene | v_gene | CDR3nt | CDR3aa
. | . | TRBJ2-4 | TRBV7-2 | TGTGCCAGCAGCTTCCAGCGTTCCAAAAACATTCAGTACTTC | CASSFQRSKNIQYF
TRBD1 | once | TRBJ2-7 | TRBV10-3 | TGTGCCATCAGTGGACAGGGCTACGAGCAGTACTTC | CAISGQGYEQYF
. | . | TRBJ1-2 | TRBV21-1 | TGTGCCAGCAGCACGGGACAGGGGTATGGCTACACCTTC | CASSTGQGYGYTF
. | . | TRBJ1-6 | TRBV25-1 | TGTGCCAGTACCCTGGGGGGGTCTACAAGCTCCTATAATTCACCCCTCCACTTT | CASTLGGSTSSYNSPLHF
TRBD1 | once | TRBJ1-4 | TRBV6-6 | TGTGCCAGCAATAGACAGGGGGCGGCTAATGAAAAACTGTTTTTT | CASNRQGAANEKLFF
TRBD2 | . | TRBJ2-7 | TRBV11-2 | TGTGCCAGCAGCTTAAGACAATGGGCTAGCGGGGAGGACGAGCAGTACTTC | CASSLRQWASGEDEQYF
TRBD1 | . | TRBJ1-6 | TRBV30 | TGTGCCTGGAGTGTCCGGGACAGGGATTCACCCCTCCACTTT | CAWSVRDRDSPLHF
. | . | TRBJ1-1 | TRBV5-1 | TGCGCCAGCACCCTCGGGTCGGGGTACACTGAAGCTTTCTTT | CASTLGSGYTEAFF
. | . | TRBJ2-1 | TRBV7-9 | TGTGCCAGCAGCCACGCCGGGGGGCGCGGGAATGAGCAGTTCTTC | CASSHAGGRGNEQFF
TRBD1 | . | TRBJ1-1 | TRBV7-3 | TGTGCCAGCACCCCGGGAGGCAGGGGGCTTGAAGCTTTCTTT | CASTPGGRGLEAFF
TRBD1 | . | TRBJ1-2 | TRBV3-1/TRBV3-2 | TGTGCCAGCACCCAGGGGGCAGGCTACACCTTC | CASTQGAGYTF
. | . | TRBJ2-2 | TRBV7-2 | TGTGCCAGCAGCTTAGTGTTCCCTTATCGGACCGGGGAGCTGTTTTTT | CASSLVFPYRTGELFF
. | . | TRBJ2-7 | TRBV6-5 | TGTGCCAGCAGTTACAGGGACATAGGACCCTACGAGCAGTACTTC | CASSYRDIGPYEQYF
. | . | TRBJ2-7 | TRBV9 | TGTGCCAGCAGCGTAGTTAAGGGGTCCGAGCAGTACTTC | CASSVVKGSEQYF